These T cell receptor beta chains were read from a single sample in a study of cytomegalovirus exposure and HLA in healthy donors. The data were produced by immunoSEQ multiplex PCR, yet TCRdb's version contains in-frame clones alone and is incomplete. The repertoire holds tens of thousands of clones, with less than 80% as singletons. Sequencing used PBMCs. All receptors derive from a woman aged 40 to 50 in good health and CMV-seronegative. Both conserved end residues are trimmed from each CDR3. D genes are given only for firm matches.

TRBD2,13,TRBV5-1,ASSPGLAGRDEQF
.,13,TRBV9,ASSAFSGNTGELF
.,12,TRBV5-5,ASSYAGVSYEQY
TRBD1,13,TRBV11-3,ASSLVGQGAGELF
.,11,TRBV28,ASRPPMRDTQY
.,12,TRBV30,AWSEGGSQETQY
TRBD2,16,TRBV4-2,ASSQEGVSGTAVSIQY
TRBD1,11,TRBV28,ATATGLSTEAF
TRBD2,12,TRBV5-1,ASNLRTSDNEQF
TRBD1,14,TRBV27,ASSLHGQGKAQPQH
.,10,TRBV6-1,ASSDEASGYT
.,10,TRBV5-1,ASSPGFYEQY
.,12,TRBV2,ASSEVVPSYEQY
TRBD2,13,TRBV25-1,ASRTSEPSYNEQF
.,14,TRBV28,ASSQTRTLGGETQY
.,11,TRBV19,ASSNQGSEKLF
TRBD1,11,TRBV6-5,ASRAGGGNTIY
.,13,TRBV5-8,ASSSGRAAGNTIY
TRBD1,11,TRBV30,AWGYQGANGYT
TRBD2,10,TRBV13,ASSRTSGYQF
TRBD1,12,TRBV7-2,ASNVQQGLNGYT
.,15,TRBV5-1,ASSSSRGTEFNEKLF
TRBD2,13,TRBV5-1,ASSLGPSGSREQY
.,9,TRBV30,AWDRTAEAI
TRBD1,13,TRBV2,ASERGQGGRDEQY
TRBD1,9,TRBV20-1,SATGDRGYT
TRBD1,13,TRBV28,ASSFRTGLNQPQH
.,10,TRBV11-2,ASSPFTGEAF
TRBD1,15,TRBV7-9,ASSSPLTGATNEKLF
.,12,TRBV9,ASSVGGSTGELF
TRBD2,12,TRBV11-3,ASSPGGGSGELF
.,10,TRBV29-1,SVRSGVTEAF
TRBD1,14,TRBV2,ASSEAHRTGQDEQY
TRBD2,12,TRBV28,ASATSGKTYEQY
.,11,TRBV29-1,SARAGLGYEQY
TRBD2,14,TRBV9,ASSPPGAGVGGELF
.,11,TRBV6-5,ASRITADREAF